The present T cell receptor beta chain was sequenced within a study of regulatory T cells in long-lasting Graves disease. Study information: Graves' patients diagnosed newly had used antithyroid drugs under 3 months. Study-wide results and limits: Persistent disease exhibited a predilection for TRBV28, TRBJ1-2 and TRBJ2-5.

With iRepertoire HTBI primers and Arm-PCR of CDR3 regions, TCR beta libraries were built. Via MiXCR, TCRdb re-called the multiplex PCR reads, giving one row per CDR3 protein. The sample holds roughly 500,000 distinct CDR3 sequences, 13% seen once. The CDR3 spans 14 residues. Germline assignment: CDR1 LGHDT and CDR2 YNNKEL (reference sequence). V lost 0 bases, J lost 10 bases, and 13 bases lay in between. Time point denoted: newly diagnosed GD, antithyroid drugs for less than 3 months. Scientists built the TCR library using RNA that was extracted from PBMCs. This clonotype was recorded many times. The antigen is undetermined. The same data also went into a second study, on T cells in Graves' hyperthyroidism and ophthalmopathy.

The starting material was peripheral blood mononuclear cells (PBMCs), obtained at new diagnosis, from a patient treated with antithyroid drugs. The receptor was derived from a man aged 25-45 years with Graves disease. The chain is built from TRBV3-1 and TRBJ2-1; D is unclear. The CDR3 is CASSQDGRGPEQFF. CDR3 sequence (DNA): TGTGCCAGCAGCCAAGATGGGCGAGGCCCAGAGCAGTTCTTC.